A selection of T cell receptor beta chains follows, all from one sample in a study of immune evolution from preneoplasia to lung adenocarcinoma. Measured with immunoSEQ multiplex PCR; TCRdb has only the in-frame clones, and not every one. Here the sample spans around 4,100 clones, roughly four fifths being singletons. The specimen sequenced was FFPE minimally invasive lung adenocarcinoma tissue. These receptors all stem from a person aged 65 to 79 with lung adenocarcinoma. The CDR3 runs from the conserved cysteine through the conserved F or W. D genes are given only for firm matches. Rows give clone size only sometimes, using once, few, many, or a class for an expanded clone.

clone_size	d_call	j_call	v_call	cdr3_nt	cdr3_aa
.	.	TRBJ2-5	TRBV7-9	TGTGCCAGCAGCTCCACAGGGTTCCAAGAGACCCAGTACTTC	CASSSTGFQETQYF
.	TRBD2	TRBJ2-3	TRBV19	TGTGCCAGTAACGGACTAGCGGGAGGTGAGACAGATACGCAGTATTTT	CASNGLAGGETDTQYF
.	.	TRBJ1-5	TRBV28	TGTGCCAGCAGTTACCCGCTGGCGGATCAGCCCCAGCATTTT	CASSYPLADQPQHF
.	TRBD1	TRBJ1-1	TRBV6-5	TGTGCCAGCAGTGCAGGACAGGGCTCGGGCACTGAAGCTTTCTTT	CASSAGQGSGTEAFF
.	TRBD2	TRBJ2-2	TRBV5-4	TGTGCCAGCAGCTTGGGGGTAGCGGGAGCCAACGGGGAGCTGTTTTTT	CASSLGVAGANGELFF
once	.	TRBJ2-7	TRBV4-1	TGCGCCAGCAGCCATGCAGAACAGGGTTACGAGCAGTACTTC	CASSHAEQGYEQYF
.	.	TRBJ1-3	TRBV28	TGTGCCAGCAGTTTCGGTTGGGGCGCCTCCTCTGGAAACACCATATATTTT	CASSFGWGASSGNTIYF
once	TRBD1	TRBJ2-7	TRBV14	TGTGCCAGCAGCCAAGATAATCCCAGGGGGCGAATCTACTCCTACGAGCAGTACTTC	CASSQDNPRGRIYSYEQYF
.	.	TRBJ1-3	TRBV5-8	TGTGCCAGCAGCTTGGCCATCGGGGTATTCTCTGGAAACACCATATATTTT	CASSLAIGVFSGNTIYF
.	TRBD1	TRBJ2-2	TRBV6-4	TGTGCCAGCAGTGACGGACAGGGGGCCGGGGAGCTGTTTTTT	CASSDGQGAGELFF
once	TRBD1	TRBJ1-1	TRBV18	TGTGCCAGCTCACCGCGGACAGGAGCTACCACTGAAGCTTTCTTT	CASSPRTGATTEAFF
.	TRBD2	TRBJ2-1	TRBV6-5	TGTGCCAGCAGTTACTCGAGACTAGCGGGAGGCGAGCAGTTCTTC	CASSYSRLAGGEQFF
few	TRBD2	TRBJ2-2	TRBV12-5	TGTGCTAGTGGTTTGATCCGACTAGCGGGAGCGGGCACCGGGGAGCTGTTTTTT	CASGLIRLAGAGTGELFF
once	.	TRBJ2-7	TRBV5-1	TGCGCCAGCAGCTTGTCGGTCTCCTACGAGCAGTACTTC	CASSLSVSYEQYF
.	.	TRBJ2-6	TRBV9	TGTGCCAGCAGCGTATATAGCTCTGGGGCCAACGTCCTGACTTTC	CASSVYSSGANVLTF
.	.	TRBJ2-7	TRBV6-5	TGTGCCAGCAGTTACTCAATCGCCTACGAGCAGTACTTC	CASSYSIAYEQYF
.	TRBD1	TRBJ1-1	TRBV28	TGTGCCAGCAGCCGGGACAGGGCTCAGAAGGAAGCTTTCTTT	CASSRDRAQKEAFF
.	.	TRBJ1-1	TRBV9	TGTGCCAGCAGCGTACTTTTAAAGGGGTCTGAAGCTTTCTTT	CASSVLLKGSEAFF
once	.	TRBJ1-2	TRBV20-1	TGCAGTGCTGGGGACGTTGGCGGCTACACCTTC	CSAGDVGGYTF
large	TRBD1	TRBJ2-3	TRBV7-3	TGTGCCAGCAGCTTCCGCACAGGGGTCACAGATACGCAGTATTTT	CASSFRTGVTDTQYF
.	.	TRBJ1-5	TRBV19	TGTGCCAGTAGTCCACCCTCAGGTTTACGGAATCAGCCCCAGCATTTT	CASSPPSGLRNQPQHF
.	TRBD2	TRBJ2-1	TRBV11-2	TGTGCCAGCAGCCTTGGGGGACTAGCGGGAGGCAATGAGCAGTTCTTC	CASSLGGLAGGNEQFF
.	TRBD1	TRBJ2-5	TRBV5-1	TGCGCCAGCAGCGAGGGACAGGTTTTGGAGACCCAGTACTTC	CASSEGQVLETQYF
.	.	TRBJ1-2	TRBV15	TGTGCCACCAGCATAGACAGCCGAGGGGGCTACACCTTC	CATSIDSRGGYTF
few	.	TRBJ2-1	TRBV21-1	TGTGCCAGCAGCGCAACCCGGGACAGGGGTTCCTACAATGAGCAGTTCTTC	CASSATRDRGSYNEQFF
.	.	TRBJ1-4	TRBV9	TGTGCCAGCAGCGGCGGCAGGGAGGGTGAAAAACTGTTTTTT	CASSGGREGEKLFF
once	.	TRBJ2-1	TRBV6-1	TGTGCCAGCAGTGGAGTGGGAGTTTTACCCTACAATGAGCAGTTCTTC	CASSGVGVLPYNEQFF
.	.	TRBJ2-1	TRBV14	TGTGCCAGCAGCCAATGGGGCAGGGCGGATGAGCAGTTCTTC	CASSQWGRADEQFF
.	.	TRBJ1-1	TRBV30	TGTGCCTATACGACAGTAAGAGCTTTCTTT	CAYTTVRAFF
.	.	TRBJ1-4	TRBV30	TGTGCCTGGAGTCCTTACCAGGGGAATGAAAAACTGTTTTTT	CAWSPYQGNEKLFF
.	TRBD2	TRBJ2-7	TRBV25-1	TGTGCCAGCAGTTTGGGGGGGTTGGGCGAGCAGTACTTC	CASSLGGLGEQYF
.	TRBD2	TRBJ2-3	TRBV7-2	TGTGCCAGCAGCAGAGGACTAGATGGAGATACGCAGTATTTT	CASSRGLDGDTQYF
once	TRBD1	TRBJ1-2	TRBV28	TGTGCCAGCAGTTTCGAGGGGGCACAGGGCAGTTTATATGGCTACACCTTC	CASSFEGAQGSLYGYTF
few	.	TRBJ2-2	TRBV7-8	TGTGCCAGCAGCTTAGCGTTTAGTACTACGAACACCGGGGAGCTGTTTTTT	CASSLAFSTTNTGELFF
once	.	TRBJ2-7	TRBV5-4	TGTGCCAGCAGCTTGACAGGATCCTACGAGCAGTACTTC	CASSLTGSYEQYF
few	.	TRBJ1-5	TRBV5-8	TGTGCCAGCAGCATTGTCCAAATTGGGTCCCAGCATTTT	CASSIVQIGSQHF
.	.	TRBJ1-1	TRBV7-2	TGTGCCAGCAGCTTAGGGCGCCTCGAAGCTTTCTTT	CASSLGRLEAFF
large	TRBD2	TRBJ2-3	TRBV6-4	TGTGCCAGCAGTGACCCGACTAGCGGGAGGCCAGATACGCAGTATTTT	CASSDPTSGRPDTQYF
.	.	TRBJ2-7	TRBV7-2	TGTGCCAGCAGTCTAGGAGGGGACTTAACCTACGAGCAGTACTTC	CASSLGGDLTYEQYF
.	TRBD2	TRBJ2-7	TRBV5-1	TGCGCCAGCAGTATGTCTAGCGGGAGTGGAGTTAACGAGCAGTACTTC	CASSMSSGSGVNEQYF
.	.	TRBJ2-7	TRBV7-9	TGTGCCAGCAGCTTAACGGACGGATCCTACGAGCAGTACTTC	CASSLTDGSYEQYF
.	.	TRBJ1-5	TRBV30	TGTGCCTGGAGCACCCAGGGGATACAGCCCCAGCATTTT	CAWSTQGIQPQHF
.	TRBD2	TRBJ2-3	TRBV5-1	TGCGCCAGCAAACTAGCGTTTGTTACAGATACGCAGTATTTT	CASKLAFVTDTQYF